Listed below are T cell receptor beta chains from one sample, sequenced in a study of blood T cell repertoires in COVID-19. Using immunoSEQ multiplex PCR, the repertoire was profiled, and TCRdb retains in-frame clones only, with some absent. The sample has fewer than 300,000 clones, roughly 90% seen once. The sequencing sample was made of peripheral blood. The receptors stem from a young woman with COVID-19, enrolled during active disease. Each CDR3 is given with its conserved first and last residue. A D gene is named only where the DNA matches it firmly.

TRBD1 TRBJ1-1 TRBV12-3/TRBV12-4 CASSRQGTEAFF
TRBD2 TRBJ2-3 TRBV6-4 CASSELAGGADTQYF
TRBD1 TRBJ1-5 TRBV10-3 CAISEQGGNQPQHF
. TRBJ1-6 TRBV2 CASSEGVLNSPLHF
TRBD2 TRBJ2-7 TRBV7-9 CASRRTSGGYEQYF
. TRBJ2-3 TRBV20-1 CSASTSAGRPDTQYF
. TRBJ1-2 TRBV4-1 CASSQVVREGYGYTF
TRBD2 TRBJ2-3 TRBV7-8 CASSLTGGHNQDTQYF
. TRBJ1-1 TRBV2 CASTGVGNTEAFF
TRBD2 TRBJ2-5 TRBV5-4 CASSFQAGGQETQYF
TRBD2 TRBJ2-3 TRBV15 CATSDRGGSTDTQYF
TRBD1 TRBJ1-5 TRBV6-5 CAINDRGRNQPQHF
TRBD2 TRBJ2-3 TRBV6-1 CASSEASGGATDTQYF
TRBD2 TRBJ2-7 TRBV18 CASSPPGLVGEQYF
. TRBJ1-1 TRBV27 CASSLSDGSGAFF
TRBD1 TRBJ1-2 TRBV7-9 CASSGWDSYGYTF
TRBD2 TRBJ2-3 TRBV7-8 CASSSEAGGPGDTQYF
TRBD1 TRBJ1-1 TRBV28 CASSLRQGMNTEAFF
. TRBJ1-6 TRBV5-1 CASSRDNRVSSYNSPLHF
TRBD1 TRBJ2-7 TRBV5-6 CASSAGGSLYEQYF
. TRBJ2-3 TRBV18 CASSRSGQLSTDTQYF
TRBD2 TRBJ2-2 TRBV4-2 CASSQLPTSPGELFF
TRBD2 TRBJ2-1 TRBV3-1/TRBV3-2 CASSPRRPLAGGINEQFF
TRBD1 TRBJ2-7 TRBV7-9 CASSPIRTGDHEQYF
TRBD1 TRBJ2-1 TRBV3-1/TRBV3-2 CASSQPGGFSGQFF
. TRBJ1-2 TRBV6-5 CASSYQGHGYTF